These T cell receptor beta chains were read from a single sample in a study of blood T cell repertoires in COVID-19. The data were produced by immunoSEQ multiplex PCR, yet TCRdb's version contains in-frame clones alone and is incomplete. The sample shows under 95,000 clones, 70% to 75% of them seen only once. The material sequenced was peripheral blood. Receptors originate from a man in his fifties or sixties with active or convalescent COVID-19. The CDR3 runs from the conserved cysteine through the conserved F or W. A D gene is named only where the DNA matches it firmly. The size of a clone is reported for some rows only, either as once, few or many, or as a class for expanded clones.

D gene: NA
clone size: NA
J gene: TRBJ2-2
V gene: TRBV3-1/TRBV3-2
CDR3 protein: CASSLGTPSTGELFF
CDR3 DNA: TGTGCCAGCAGCCTCGGGACACCGAGCACCGGGGAGCTGTTTTTT

D gene: NA
clone size: once
J gene: TRBJ2-5
V gene: TRBV7-3
CDR3 protein: CASSFLQGGQETQYF
CDR3 DNA: TGTGCCAGCAGCTTCCTACAGGGTGGTCAAGAGACCCAGTACTTC

D gene: NA
clone size: NA
J gene: TRBJ2-2
V gene: TRBV9
CDR3 protein: CASGQGGTGELFF
CDR3 DNA: TGTGCCAGCGGACAGGGAGGGACCGGGGAGCTGTTTTTT

D gene: TRBD2
clone size: NA
J gene: TRBJ2-1
V gene: TRBV4-1
CDR3 protein: CASSQEGWASGGFVDEQFF
CDR3 DNA: TGCGCCAGCAGCCAAGAGGGGTGGGCTAGCGGGGGGTTCGTCGATGAGCAGTTCTTC

D gene: TRBD1
clone size: NA
J gene: TRBJ2-5
V gene: TRBV3-1/TRBV3-2
CDR3 protein: CASSQGGTGVEETQYF
CDR3 DNA: TGTGCCAGCAGCCAAGGGGGGACAGGGGTGGAGGAGACCCAGTACTTC

D gene: NA
clone size: NA
J gene: TRBJ1-6
V gene: TRBV7-3
CDR3 protein: CASSKSTGSNSPLHF
CDR3 DNA: TGTGCCAGCAGCAAGAGTACAGGGAGTAATTCACCCCTCCACTTT

D gene: TRBD1
clone size: many
J gene: TRBJ2-2
V gene: TRBV10-3
CDR3 protein: CAGGTGNTGELFF
CDR3 DNA: TGTGCCGGGGGGACAGGGAATACCGGGGAGCTGTTTTTT

D gene: NA
clone size: once
J gene: TRBJ1-3
V gene: TRBV29-1
CDR3 protein: CSVGGGLDSGNTIYF
CDR3 DNA: TGCAGCGTGGGGGGGGGCTTGGACTCTGGAAACACCATATATTTT

D gene: NA
clone size: NA
J gene: TRBJ1-6
V gene: TRBV7-9
CDR3 protein: CASSLLRSSYNSPLHF
CDR3 DNA: TGTGCCAGCAGCTTATTGCGGAGCTCCTATAATTCACCCCTCCACTTT

D gene: NA
clone size: NA
J gene: TRBJ2-6
V gene: TRBV5-5
CDR3 protein: CASSLGDTGANVLTF
CDR3 DNA: TGTGCCAGCAGCTTGGGAGACACTGGGGCCAACGTCCTGACTTTC

D gene: NA
clone size: few
J gene: TRBJ2-2
V gene: TRBV4-1
CDR3 protein: CASSPTKLGGTGELFF
CDR3 DNA: TGCGCCAGCAGCCCAACTAAGTTGGGGGGCACCGGGGAGCTGTTTTTT

D gene: TRBD2
clone size: NA
J gene: TRBJ2-1
V gene: TRBV7-9
CDR3 protein: CASSLDSGGAQEQFF
CDR3 DNA: TGTGCCAGCAGCTTAGACAGCGGGGGGGCCCAGGAGCAGTTCTTC

D gene: TRBD1
clone size: few
J gene: TRBJ2-2
V gene: TRBV19
CDR3 protein: CASSKDPGGTGELFF
CDR3 DNA: TGTGCCAGTAGTAAAGACCCAGGGGGCACCGGGGAGCTGTTTTTT

D gene: NA
clone size: NA
J gene: TRBJ1-2
V gene: TRBV2
CDR3 protein: CASSYPGQTNYGYTF
CDR3 DNA: TGTGCCAGCAGTTACCCCGGACAGACTAACTATGGCTACACCTTC

D gene: TRBD1
clone size: NA
J gene: TRBJ2-7
V gene: TRBV6-5
CDR3 protein: CASSYSPGGNYEQYF
CDR3 DNA: TGTGCCAGCAGTTACTCGCCAGGGGGTAACTACGAGCAGTACTTC

D gene: NA
clone size: NA
J gene: TRBJ2-5
V gene: TRBV5-4
CDR3 protein: CASSSGTQGTETQYF
CDR3 DNA: TGTGCCAGCAGCTCTGGCACCCAGGGTACGGAGACCCAGTACTTC

D gene: NA
clone size: once
J gene: TRBJ2-7
V gene: TRBV4-1
CDR3 protein: CASSHPFCGEEEQYF
CDR3 DNA: TGCGCCAGCAGCCACCCCTTCTGCGGGGAGGAAGAGCAGTACTTC

D gene: NA
clone size: once
J gene: TRBJ2-3
V gene: TRBV4-1
CDR3 protein: CASNRGAVTDTQYF
CDR3 DNA: TGCGCCAGCAACCGGGGGGCTGTGACAGATACGCAGTATTTT

D gene: NA
clone size: few
J gene: TRBJ1-6
V gene: TRBV6-5
CDR3 protein: CASSSSRQDSPLHF
CDR3 DNA: TGTGCCAGCAGTTCCTCCCGACAGGATTCACCCCTCCACTTT

D gene: TRBD2
clone size: NA
J gene: TRBJ2-1
V gene: TRBV11-3
CDR3 protein: CASSSSSGGRGEQFF
CDR3 DNA: TGTGCCAGCAGCTCCTCTAGCGGGGGGCGGGGTGAGCAGTTCTTC

D gene: TRBD1
clone size: NA
J gene: TRBJ1-2
V gene: TRBV6-5
CDR3 protein: CASSRGTGGYGYTF
CDR3 DNA: TGTGCCAGCAGCCGCGGGACAGGGGGTTATGGCTACACCTTC

D gene: TRBD2
clone size: NA
J gene: TRBJ2-1
V gene: TRBV11-3
CDR3 protein: CASSGISGGASYNEQFF
CDR3 DNA: TGTGCCAGCAGCGGCATAAGCGGGGGGGCATCCTACAATGAGCAGTTCTTC

D gene: NA
clone size: NA
J gene: TRBJ2-1
V gene: TRBV6-5
CDR3 protein: CASSTGGGPNEQFF
CDR3 DNA: TGTGCCAGCAGTACCGGCGGGGGCCCCAATGAGCAGTTCTTC

D gene: NA
clone size: NA
J gene: TRBJ2-7
V gene: TRBV5-1
CDR3 protein: CASSLQDSYEQYF
CDR3 DNA: TGCGCCAGCAGCTTGCAGGACTCCTACGAGCAGTACTTC

D gene: NA
clone size: NA
J gene: TRBJ1-2
V gene: TRBV9
CDR3 protein: CASSEGGQKPGHLNYGYTF
CDR3 DNA: TGTGCCAGCAGCGAGGGAGGGCAAAAACCGGGACACTTAAACTATGGCTACACCTTC

D gene: NA
clone size: many
J gene: TRBJ1-1
V gene: TRBV6-4
CDR3 protein: CASSDSSRGTEAFF
CDR3 DNA: TGTGCCAGCAGTGACTCGAGCCGGGGCACTGAAGCTTTCTTT

D gene: NA
clone size: NA
J gene: TRBJ2-2
V gene: TRBV19
CDR3 protein: CASSIELANTGELFF
CDR3 DNA: TGTGCCAGTAGTATAGAACTCGCGAACACCGGGGAGCTGTTTTTT

D gene: TRBD2
clone size: NA
J gene: TRBJ2-7
V gene: TRBV7-6
CDR3 protein: CASSLRGGAPEQYF
CDR3 DNA: TGTGCCAGCAGCCTTCGGGGGGGGGCCCCCGAGCAGTACTTC

D gene: NA
clone size: NA
J gene: TRBJ1-2
V gene: TRBV28
CDR3 protein: CASSLYPGIGGYTF
CDR3 DNA: TGTGCCAGCAGTTTATACCCGGGGATCGGGGGCTACACCTTC

D gene: NA
clone size: NA
J gene: TRBJ2-3
V gene: TRBV2
CDR3 protein: CASGGYWGDTQYF
CDR3 DNA: TGTGCCAGCGGGGGGTATTGGGGAGATACGCAGTATTTT

D gene: TRBD1
clone size: NA
J gene: TRBJ2-5
V gene: TRBV2
CDR3 protein: CASRDRGGETQYF
CDR3 DNA: TGTGCCAGCAGGGACAGGGGCGGTGAGACCCAGTACTTC

D gene: NA
clone size: NA
J gene: TRBJ1-2
V gene: TRBV30
CDR3 protein: CAWRRGLSGSYGYTF
CDR3 DNA: TGTGCCTGGAGACGCGGACTCTCCGGGAGCTATGGCTACACCTTC

D gene: NA
clone size: NA
J gene: TRBJ2-5
V gene: TRBV11-3
CDR3 protein: CASSPPGLRTTQYF
CDR3 DNA: TGTGCCAGCAGCCCCCCAGGACTACGAACGACCCAGTACTTC

D gene: TRBD2
clone size: NA
J gene: TRBJ2-2
V gene: TRBV4-3
CDR3 protein: CASSPTRRGGPGELFF
CDR3 DNA: TGCGCCAGCAGCCCAACCCGTCGGGGGGGCCCCGGGGAGCTGTTTTTT

D gene: TRBD2
clone size: once
J gene: TRBJ2-5
V gene: TRBV11-2
CDR3 protein: CASSLYPSGGVTETQYF
CDR3 DNA: TGTGCCAGCAGCCTATACCCCAGCGGGGGGGTTACGGAGACCCAGTACTTC